A selection of T cell receptor gamma chains follows, all from one sample in a study of Vδ1+ human thymocytes. TCRdb re-called the multiplex PCR reads using CATT. The sample shows under 25,000 gamma-chain clones, about 13% of them seen only once. Sequenced input: Vdelta1+ gamma-delta thymocytes from the thymus. Source of these receptors: a child younger than two who had congenital heart surgery. The CDR3 runs from the conserved cysteine through the conserved F or W. Fields, in order: J gene, V gene, clone size, CDR3 DNA, CDR3 protein. The listing skips clone size in some rows; elsewhere it reads once, few, many or a size class.

TRGJP2	TRGV8	-	TGTGCCGCCTGGGATAGGGGTCCTGATTGGATCAAGACGTTT	CAAWDRGPDWIKTF
TRGJ1/TRGJ2	TRGV8	few	TGTGCCACCTGGGAGGTAGGAAGGTATTATAAGAAACTCTTT	CATWEVGRYYKKLF
TRGJ1/TRGJ2	TRGV4	-	TGTGCCACCTGGGATGGGCCTTCTATTCGGAATTATTATAAGAAACTCTTT	CATWDGPSIRNYYKKLF
TRGJ1/TRGJ2	TRGV4	few	TGTGCCACCTGGAATGGTCTGTATTATAAGAAACTCTTT	CATWNGLYYKKLF
TRGJ1/TRGJ2	TRGV2	few	TGTGCCACCTGGGACGGGCTGGGGAAACTCTTT	CATWDGLGKLF
TRGJ1/TRGJ2	TRGV4	-	TGTGCCACCTGGAGGACAGATAAGAAACTCTTT	CATWRTDKKLF
TRGJ1/TRGJ2	TRGV9	-	TGTGCCTTGTGGGAGGTGCGACGGAGGCTAGGGAATTATTATAAGAAACTCTTT	CALWEVRRRLGNYYKKLF
TRGJ1/TRGJ2	TRGV9	-	TGTGCTTTGTGGGAGGCGCCTTATTATAAGAAACTCTTT	CALWEAPYYKKLF
TRGJP2	TRGV8	-	TGTGCCACCTGGGACTCATGTAGTGATTGGATCAAGACGTTT	CATWDSCSDWIKTF
TRGJ1/TRGJ2	TRGV8	few	TGTGCCACCTGGGATTTTCCCCCCCGGAATTATTATAAGAAACTCTTT	CATWDFPPRNYYKKLF
TRGJ1/TRGJ2	TRGV2	-	TGTGCCACCTGGGACGGGCCAAGATATTATAAGAAACTCTTT	CATWDGPRYYKKLF
TRGJ1/TRGJ2	TRGV4	few	TGTGCCACCTGGAATTTGGGGGATTATTATAAGAAACTCTTT	CATWNLGDYYKKLF
TRGJP2	TRGV8	-	TGTGCCACCTGGGATCCTTCGGGGATCAAGACGTTT	CATWDPSGIKTF
TRGJ1/TRGJ2	TRGV2	-	TGTGCCACCTGGGATGGGGATTATTATAAGGAACTCTTT	CATWDGDYYKELF
TRGJ1/TRGJ2	TRGV8	few	TGTGCCACCTGGGGCCCCGTGGATTATTATAAGAAACTCTTT	CATWGPVDYYKKLF
TRGJ1/TRGJ2	TRGV2	few	TGTGCCACCTGGGACGGGCGGCATAAGAAACTCTTT	CATWDGRHKKLF
TRGJ1/TRGJ2	TRGV2	few	TGTGCCACCTGCCCCCAATATGGTTATAAGAAACTCTTT	CATCPQYGYKKLF
TRGJP	TRGV9	few	TGTGCCTTGTGGGAGGTGCCGTTGGGCAAAAAAATCAAGGTATTT	CALWEVPLGKKIKVF
TRGJ1/TRGJ2	TRGV5	few	TGTGCCACCTGGGACAGGCTTTATGGTTATAAGAAACTCTTT	CATWDRLYGYKKLF
TRGJ1/TRGJ2	TRGV5	-	TGTGCCACCTGGGACAGACACGATAAGAAACTCTTT	CATWDRHDKKLF
TRGJ1/TRGJ2	TRGV4	few	TGTGCCACCTGGGATGTAGCCTATAAGAAACTCTTT	CATWDVAYKKLF
TRGJ1/TRGJ2	TRGV4	few	TGTGCCACCTGGAAAATATATTATAAGAAACTCTTT	CATWKIYYKKLF
TRGJP2	TRGV4	few	TGTGCCACCTGGAATAAGCTCGCAGTCCTGGTTTGGATCAAGACGTTT	CATWNKLAVLVWIKTF
TRGJ1/TRGJ2	TRGV5	-	TGTGCCACCTGGGACAGGACCCTGTATTATAAGAAACTCTTT	CATWDRTLYYKKLF
TRGJP2	TRGV4	few	TGTGCCACCTGGGATAGTTGGATCAAGACGTTT	CATWDSWIKTF
TRGJ1/TRGJ2	TRGV9	few	TGTGCCTTGGGGAGGGGGAAACTCTTT	CALGRGKLF
TRGJP	TRGV8	-	TGTGCCACCTGGGACGAAGAGTTGGGCAAAAAAATCAAGGTATTT	CATWDEELGKKIKVF
TRGJ1/TRGJ2	TRGV9	-	TGTGCCTTGTGGGAGGTACTCTATAAGAAACTCTTT	CALWEVLYKKLF
TRGJ1/TRGJ2	TRGV2	few	TGTGCCACCTGGGACGGGCTAAATTATAAGAAACTCTTT	CATWDGLNYKKLF
TRGJ1/TRGJ2	TRGV9	-	TGTGCCTTGTGGGAGGTGGGCCGCAATTATTATAAGAAGCTCTTT	CALWEVGRNYYKKLF
TRGJ1/TRGJ2	TRGV3	-	TGTGCCACCTGGGATCGTCTTAAGAAACTCTTT	CATWDRLKKLF
TRGJ1/TRGJ2	TRGV8	few	TGTGCCACCTGGGATCATCATGGGTATTATAAGAAACTCTTT	CATWDHHGYYKKLF
TRGJ1/TRGJ2	TRGV4	-	TGTGCCACCTGGGCATTATGTTATAAGAAACTCTTT	CATWALCYKKLF
TRGJ1/TRGJ2	TRGV4	-	TGTGCCACCTGGAATGGGCAAGATTATTATAAGAAACTCTTT	CATWNGQDYYKKLF
TRGJ1/TRGJ2	TRGV5	few	TGTGCCACCTGGGACAAGCCTCTGAATTATTATAAGAAACTCTTT	CATWDKPLNYYKKLF
TRGJP2	TRGV2	few	TGTGCCACCTGGGACGGATTTGATTGGATCAAGACGTTT	CATWDGFDWIKTF
TRGJP2	TRGV9	few	TGTGCCTTGTGGGGAAAAGACCGTAGTGATTGGATCAAGACGTTT	CALWGKDRSDWIKTF
TRGJ1/TRGJ2	TRGV9	-	TGTGCCTTGTGGGCTTCCGTTCGAGGTGGGAAACTCTTT	CALWASVRGGKLF
TRGJP2	TRGV2	-	TGTGCCACCTGGGAGGGTGGTAGTGATTGGATCAAGACGTTT	CATWEGGSDWIKTF
TRGJP2	TRGV8	-	TGTGCCACCTGGGATCCAAGTAGTGATTGGATCAAGACGTTT	CATWDPSSDWIKTF
TRGJ1/TRGJ2	TRGV3	few	TGTGCCACCTGGGACAGGGACCATTATAAGAAACTCTTT	CATWDRDHYKKLF
TRGJ1/TRGJ2	TRGV3	few	TGTGCCACCTGGACGCACGGGCCAAAGAAACTCTTT	CATWTHGPKKLF
TRGJ1/TRGJ2	TRGV9	few	TGTGCCTTGTGGGAGGCAACGAATTATTATAAGAAACTCTTT	CALWEATNYYKKLF
TRGJ1/TRGJ2	TRGV3	medium-sized	TGTGCCACCTGGGACAGGCACTATTATAAGAAACTCTTT	CATWDRHYYKKLF
TRGJ1/TRGJ2	TRGV5	few	TGTGCCACCTGGGACAGCCTCCACTTGGGCTATAAGAAACTCTTT	CATWDSLHLGYKKLF
TRGJ1/TRGJ2	TRGV8	-	TGTGCCACCTGGGGACTGCCCAATTATAAGAAACTCTTT	CATWGLPNYKKLF
TRGJ1/TRGJ2	TRGV4	-	TGTGCCACCTGGCCAATGGGGTATAAGAAACTCTTT	CATWPMGYKKLF
TRGJP2	TRGV2	few	TGTGCCACCTGGGACGGACTTAGTGATTGGATCAAGACGTTT	CATWDGLSDWIKTF
TRGJ1/TRGJ2	TRGV4	-	TGTGCCACCTGGAACGAAACTCTTGAACTCTTT	CATWNETLELF
TRGJ1/TRGJ2	TRGV4	-	TGTGCCACCTGGAATTGTTATTATAAGAAACTCTTT	CATWNCYYKKLF
TRGJP	TRGV9	few	TGTGCCTTGTGGGAGCTCCAGCGGTTCCAAGAGTTGGGCAAAAAAATCAAGGTATTT	CALWELQRFQELGKKIKVF
TRGJP2	TRGV8	-	TGTGCCACGTGGACCCGTCATAGTAGTGATTGGATCAAGACGTTT	CATWTRHSSDWIKTF
TRGJP2	TRGV8	-	TGTGCCACCTGGGATAGAGGAGGTAGTGATTGGATCAAGACGTTT	CATWDRGGSDWIKTF